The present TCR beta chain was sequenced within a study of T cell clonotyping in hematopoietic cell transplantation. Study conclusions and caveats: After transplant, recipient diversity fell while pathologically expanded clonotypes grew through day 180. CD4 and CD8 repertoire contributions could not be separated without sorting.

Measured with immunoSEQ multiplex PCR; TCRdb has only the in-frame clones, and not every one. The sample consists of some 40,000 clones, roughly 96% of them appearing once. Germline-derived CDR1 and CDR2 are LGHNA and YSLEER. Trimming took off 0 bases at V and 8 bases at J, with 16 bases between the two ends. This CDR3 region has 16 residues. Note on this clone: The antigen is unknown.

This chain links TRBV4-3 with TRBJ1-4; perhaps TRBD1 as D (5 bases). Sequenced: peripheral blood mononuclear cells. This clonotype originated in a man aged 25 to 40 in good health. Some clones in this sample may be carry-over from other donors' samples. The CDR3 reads CASSQDMGPTPEKLFF. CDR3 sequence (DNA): TGCGCCAGCAGCCAAGACATGGGACCGACCCCCGAAAAACTGTTTTTT.